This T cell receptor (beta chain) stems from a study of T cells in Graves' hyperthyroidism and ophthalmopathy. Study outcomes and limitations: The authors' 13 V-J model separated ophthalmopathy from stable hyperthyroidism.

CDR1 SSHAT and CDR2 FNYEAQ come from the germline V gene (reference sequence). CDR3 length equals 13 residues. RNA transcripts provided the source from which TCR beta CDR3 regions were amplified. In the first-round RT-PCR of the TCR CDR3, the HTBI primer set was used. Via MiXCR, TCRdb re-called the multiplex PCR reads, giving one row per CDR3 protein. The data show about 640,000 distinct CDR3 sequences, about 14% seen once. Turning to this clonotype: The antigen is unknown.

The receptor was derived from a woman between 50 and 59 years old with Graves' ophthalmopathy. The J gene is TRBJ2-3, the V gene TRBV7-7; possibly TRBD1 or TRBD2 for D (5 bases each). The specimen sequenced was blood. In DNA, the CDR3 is TGTGGTAGCAGCTTAGACTACAGGGATACGCAGTATTTT. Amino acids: CGSSLDYRDTQYF.